A selection of T cell receptor beta chains follows, all from one sample in a study of post-analysis software for immune sequencing data. One entry per CDR3 protein results from TCRdb running MiXCR on the PCR reads. This table has 740,000 or so distinct CDR3 sequences, around 50% appearing once. The sample consisted of blood. These receptors were obtained from a girl aged 5-17 years with multiple sclerosis. CDR3s include the opening cysteine and the closing phenylalanine or tryptophan. A D gene is named only where the DNA matches it firmly. Expanded clones are given a class, and other clones once, few, many or no size at all.

-	TRBJ2-2	TRBV5-1	-	TGCGCCAGCAGCTTTGGAGTAGGGAACACCGGGGAGCTGTTTTTT	CASSFGVGNTGELFF
-	TRBJ2-1	TRBV5-1	-	TGCGCCAGCAGCTTCGGTCCAGATAAACCCTACAATGAGCAGTTCTTC	CASSFGPDKPYNEQFF
-	TRBJ2-3	TRBV14	few	TGTGCCAGCAGCCAAGGACTGACCAATCCGCAGTATTTT	CASSQGLTNPQYF
-	TRBJ2-7	TRBV20-1	once	TGCAGTGCTAGAGCAGAAGGGCCGTACGAGCAGTACTTC	CSARAEGPYEQYF
TRBD1	TRBJ2-3	TRBV13	-	TGTGCCAGCAGCACGGACAGGCGCACAGATACGCAGTATTTT	CASSTDRRTDTQYF
-	TRBJ2-7	TRBV29-1	-	TGCAGCGTTGGCCGCAGAGGATCCGAGCAGTACTTC	CSVGRRGSEQYF
-	TRBJ1-5	TRBV29-1	few	TGCAGCGTTGCTGGGGGGGTTAGCAATCAGCCCCAGCATTTT	CSVAGGVSNQPQHF
-	TRBJ2-1	TRBV20-1	few	TGCAGTGCTAGAGATCCGAAGGGTCTCTCCTACAATGAGCAGTTCTTC	CSARDPKGLSYNEQFF
-	TRBJ2-2	TRBV14	-	TGTGCCAGCTCCAGGGTAAAGTCAATCGCCGGGGAGCTGTTTTTT	CASSRVKSIAGELFF
TRBD1	TRBJ2-5	TRBV5-1	-	TGCGCCAGCAGCGCAACCGGGACAGGGGAAGAGACCCAGTACTTC	CASSATGTGEETQYF
-	TRBJ2-5	TRBV7-9	-	TGTGCCAGCAGTTCAGGGTACGGGACCCAGTACTTC	CASSSGYGTQYF
TRBD2	TRBJ2-5	TRBV6-1	-	TGTGCCAGCAGTGAAGGGGCTCGCGGGGGAGCCTTGGAGACCCAGTACTTC	CASSEGARGGALETQYF
-	TRBJ2-6	TRBV20-1	-	TGCAGTGCTAGATCTTCCGGCTCTGGGGCCAACGTCCTGACTTTC	CSARSSGSGANVLTF
-	TRBJ2-1	TRBV12-3/TRBV12-4	few	TGTGCCAGCAGTTTAGGTGAATCCTACAATGAGCAGTTCTTC	CASSLGESYNEQFF
TRBD2	TRBJ2-1	TRBV6-1	-	TGTACCAGCACCGGAGGGTCGGTACTAGCGGGAGTCAGCAATGAGCAGTTCTTC	CTSTGGSVLAGVSNEQFF
-	TRBJ1-2	TRBV2	-	TGTGCCAGCAGCGCGTCAATAGGCTACACCTTC	CASSASIGYTF
-	TRBJ1-5	TRBV6-2/TRBV6-3	-	TGTGCCAGCAGTTACCCTGGACGGTTCAATCAGCCCCAGCATTTT	CASSYPGRFNQPQHF
-	TRBJ1-1	TRBV6-5	-	TGTGCCAGCAGTCCTTCTGCAGGGGCGAACACTGAAGCTTTCTTT	CASSPSAGANTEAFF
TRBD1	TRBJ2-5	TRBV10-3	-	TGTGCCATCAGTGAGTCGAGACAGGGGCAGCGAGAGACCCAGTACTTC	CAISESRQGQRETQYF
-	TRBJ2-7	TRBV25-1	-	TGTGCCAGCTTGAAAGATGGGACAACCTACGAGCAGTACTTC	CASLKDGTTYEQYF
TRBD1	TRBJ1-1	TRBV20-1	-	TGCAGTGCTTTCTCGCCTTTAGGAGGGGGCGCGAGCACTGAAGCTTTCTTT	CSAFSPLGGGASTEAFF
TRBD2	TRBJ2-1	TRBV9	-	TGTGCAAGCAGCGTAGTGGCGGGAGGGCTCTACAATGAGCAGTTCTTC	CASSVVAGGLYNEQFF